These T cell receptor beta chains were read from a single sample in a study of CD4 T cells in relation to SARS-CoV-2 and coronaviruses. TCRdb's table, derived via immunoSEQ multiplex PCR, lists solely in-frame clones and lacks some. Of more than 20,000 clones listed, more than 60% are singletons. The antigens these receptors bind are not known. Sequenced input: CD4+ T cells from PBMCs, cultured in vitro. These receptors were taken from a human donor in good health. Each CDR3 is given with its conserved first and last residue. A D gene is named only where the DNA matches it firmly. Clone size is given for some rows only: seen once, a few or many times, or a class if the clone is expanded.

v_gene	abundance	j_gene	d_gene	CDR3aa	CDR3nt
TRBV18	.	TRBJ1-2	.	CASSPTQGRNYGYTF	TGTGCCAGCTCACCAACGCAGGGTAGGAACTATGGCTACACCTTC
TRBV30	few	TRBJ1-3	.	CAWSGGALAGNTIYF	TGTGCCTGGAGTGGGGGGGCCCTCGCTGGAAACACCATATATTTT
TRBV12-5	.	TRBJ2-1	.	CASGFTGTLYNEQFF	TGTGCTAGTGGTTTCACCGGGACACTGTACAATGAGCAGTTCTTC
TRBV2	.	TRBJ2-5	.	CASSQGSHPETQYF	TGTGCCAGCAGCCAGGGGTCCCATCCTGAGACCCAGTACTTC
TRBV28	.	TRBJ1-5	.	CASSPLPAGLRSNQPQHF	TGTGCCAGCAGTCCACTGCCCGCAGGTTTACGGAGCAATCAGCCCCAGCATTTT
TRBV6-5	.	TRBJ2-7	.	CASSSRTENYEQYF	TGTGCCAGCAGTTCAAGGACGGAAAACTACGAGCAGTACTTC
TRBV18	.	TRBJ1-3	.	CASSPPGFSGNTIYF	TGTGCCAGCTCACCACCTGGGTTCTCTGGAAACACCATATATTTT
TRBV18	once	TRBJ1-2	TRBD1	CASSQDRQGGGYTF	TGTGCCAGCTCACAAGACCGACAGGGTGGTGGCTACACCTTC
TRBV12-2	.	TRBJ2-1	.	CASRHKAGGPENEQFF	TGTGCAAGTCGCCATAAAGCGGGGGGGCCGGAGAATGAGCAGTTCTTC
TRBV6-5	.	TRBJ1-2	TRBD1	CASSYPGQGSDGYTF	TGTGCCAGCAGTTACCCGGGACAGGGGTCCGATGGCTACACCTTC
TRBV3-1/TRBV3-2	.	TRBJ1-4	TRBD1	CASSSGQDNEKLFF	TGTGCCAGCAGCTCGGGACAGGATAATGAAAAACTGTTTTTT
TRBV12-3/TRBV12-4	.	TRBJ2-1	.	CASSSGYNEQFF	TGTGCCAGCAGTTCAGGGTACAATGAGCAGTTCTTC
TRBV7-8	.	TRBJ2-7	TRBD2	CASSPGLAGASSSYEQYF	TGTGCCAGCAGCCCGGGACTAGCGGGGGCCTCGAGCTCCTACGAGCAGTACTTC
TRBV5-6	.	TRBJ2-3	TRBD2	CASSLVLAGVDTQYF	TGTGCCAGCAGCTTGGTGCTAGCGGGGGTAGATACGCAGTATTTT
TRBV11-2	.	TRBJ2-7	TRBD1	CASSTPGQGHEQYF	TGTGCCAGCAGCACACCGGGACAGGGTCACGAGCAGTACTTC
TRBV3-1/TRBV3-2	.	TRBJ2-5	TRBD1	CASSLTGVRMETQYF	TGTGCCAGCAGCCTCACAGGGGTAAGGATGGAGACCCAGTACTTC
TRBV9	.	TRBJ1-6	.	CASSGGYGSYNSPLHF	TGTGCCAGCAGCGGGGGTTACGGCTCCTATAATTCACCCCTCCACTTT
TRBV19	.	TRBJ2-5	TRBD2	CASSSSSGRGQETQYF	TGTGCCAGTAGTAGTTCTAGCGGGAGGGGGCAAGAGACCCAGTACTTC
TRBV29-1	few	TRBJ1-2	.	CSVILNYGYTF	TGCAGCGTTATCCTCAACTATGGCTACACCTTC
TRBV2	.	TRBJ2-7	.	CASSDGNSYEQYF	TGTGCCAGCAGTGATGGGAACTCCTACGAGCAGTACTTC
TRBV2	.	TRBJ2-1	.	CANQAGSSYNEQFF	TGTGCCAACCAAGCGGGCAGCTCCTACAATGAGCAGTTCTTC
TRBV2	.	TRBJ2-4	.	CASSEMGRGLYIQYF	TGTGCCAGCAGCGAGATGGGGCGGGGTCTATACATTCAGTACTTC